These 15 T cell receptor beta chains were sequenced from one sample in a study of STAT5B mutations in CD4+ large granular lymphocyte leukemia. Sequencing used immunoSEQ multiplex PCR; TCRdb keeps in-frame clones, though not all of them. The data show 31,000 or so clones, with 85% to 90% seen just once and over 0.4% held by the top ten. The sequencing input was CD4+ T cells from blood buffy coats. These receptors came from a human donor in good health.

The chain joins TRBV18 to TRBJ2-3, with D possibly matching TRBD1 (6 bases). The CDR3 runs to 13 residues. V dropped 2 bases and J dropped 6 bases, with 9 bases sitting between them. Per germline, CDR1 KGHSH and CDR2 LQKENI. The CDR3 loop reads CASSPWGQDTQYF. For the CDR3, the DNA is TGTGCCAGCTCACCATGGGGGCAGGATACGCAGTATTTT.

DNA of the CDR3: TGTGCCATCAGTGCACAGGGAGAGACCCAGTACTTC. This codes for CAISAQGETQYF. The rearrangement joins TRBV10-3 to TRBJ2-5, with TRBD1 as a possible D gene (6 bases). The CDR3 covers 12 residues. Trimming pared 4 bases from V and 4 bases from J, leaving 7 bases between. Germline CDR1 and CDR2: ENHRY and SYGVKD.

The V gene is TRBV6-5, the J gene TRBJ2-7, with D perhaps being TRBD1 or TRBD2 (5 bases each). Deletions cut 0 bases from V and 2 bases from J, with 11 bases between. This CDR3 has 15 amino acids. CDR1 is MNHEY and CDR2 is SVGAGI in the germline V gene. The CDR3 protein is CASSYSEGSPYEQYF. CDR3 in DNA: TGTGCCAGCAGTTACTCCGAGGGGTCCCCCTACGAGCAGTACTTC.

This rearrangement joins TRBV10-3 to TRBJ2-5; possibly TRBD2 for D (6 bases). V shed 2 bases and J shed 3 bases, with 10 bases lying between them. CDR1 is ENHRY, CDR2 SYGVKD, per germline. The CDR3 runs to 14 residues. The CDR3 is CAISERGTKETQYF. CDR3 coding DNA: TGTGCCATCAGTGAGCGGGGGACCAAAGAGACCCAGTACTTC.

CDR3 region: CASSLDERSNSPLHF. The CDR3 region has the DNA TGTGCCAGCAGCTTAGATGAGAGGTCTAATTCACCCCTCCACTTT. The V and J genes are TRBV11-2 and TRBJ1-6; D is uncertain. V lost 0 bases, J lost 6 bases, and 9 bases lay in between. Germline V gives CDR1 SGHAT, CDR2 FQNNGV. The CDR3 sequence is 15 residues long.

CDR3: CAISEARDGTGELFF. The CDR3 DNA reads TGTGCCATCAGTGAGGCTCGAGACGGCACCGGGGAGCTGTTTTTT. This chain links TRBV10-3 with TRBJ2-2; D remains ambiguous. The CDR3 is made up of 15 amino acids. The V and J ends lost 2 bases and 4 bases respectively, with 11 bases between them. From germline, CDR1 is ENHRY and CDR2 SYGVKD.

The V gene is TRBV19, the J gene TRBJ1-3; D is unresolved. CDR1 is LNHDA and CDR2 is SQIVND in the germline V gene (reference sequence). The CDR3 has 16 amino acids. Trimming pared 7 bases from V and 0 bases from J, leaving 16 bases between. As DNA, the CDR3 is TGTGCCAGTACCTTTTCGCCAGGAGCCTCTGGAAACACCATATATTTT. Translating it yields CASTFSPGASGNTIYF. Based on the CDR3 plus reference TRBV19 and TRBJ1-3, the full variable domain is DGGITQSPKYLFRKEGQNVTLSCEQNLNHDAMYWYRQDPGQGLRLIYYSQIVNDFQKGDIAEGYSVSREKKESFPLTVTSAQKNPTAFYLCASTFSPGASGNTIYFGEGSWLTVV.

The chain links TRBV29-1 to TRBJ1-1, with 10 positions matching TRBD1. Trimming took 7 bases from V and 4 from J; bases not matched to a gene: 12. The germline CDR1 and CDR2 sequences are SQVTM and ANQGSEA. This CDR3 contains 15 residues. CDR3 DNA: TGCAGCGCCAAAGGGACAGGGGACGGGGGCACTGAAGCTTTCTTT. Protein sequence: CSAKGTGDGGTEAFF. The entire variable domain, with the rest obtained from reference TRBV29-1 and TRBJ1-1, is as follows: SAVISQKPSRDICQRGTSLTIQCQVDSQVTMMFWYRQQPGQSLTLIATANQGSEATYESGFVIDKFPISRPNLTFSTLTVSNMSPEDSSIYLCSAKGTGDGGTEAFFGQGTRLTVV.

The chain is built from TRBV29-1 and TRBJ2-3; 8 bases agree with TRBD1. V was clipped by 1 base and J by 6 bases; unmatched bases: 3. CDR1 and CDR2 from the germline V gene are SQVTM and ANQGSEA. The CDR3 runs 13 residues. The CDR3 coding sequence is TGCAGCGTTGAAGCTAACAGGGGGGATACGCAGTATTTT. Amino acid sequence: CSVEANRGDTQYF.

V gene TRBV28 combines with J gene TRBJ2-5; D gene uncertain. V shed 6 bases and J shed 1 base, with 18 bases lying between them. The CDR3 is 16 residues long. Germline lookup yields CDR1 MDHEN and CDR2 SYDVKM. The CDR3 DNA sequence: TGTGCCAGCAGCTCCCTCTTTTGGGGATCCCAAGAGACCCAGTACTTC. Translating gives CASSSLFWGSQETQYF.

The chain has TRBV29-1 and TRBJ1-2, with D unclear. V lost 4 bases to trimming and J lost 7 bases, with 19 bases between them. This CDR3 is 14 amino acids long. The germline V gene encodes CDR1 SQVTM and CDR2 ANQGSEA. The CDR3 is CSVAGRSSSVGYTF. As DNA, the CDR3 is TGCAGCGTTGCAGGCCGGTCCTCCTCGGTTGGCTACACCTTC.

This clone appeared a few times. This chain connects TRBV20-1 to TRBJ1-4, with unresolved D. The V end was cut by 6 bases, the J end by 8 bases, with 10 bases between. This CDR3 is 11 amino acids long. The germline CDR1 and CDR2 sequences are DFQATT and SNEGSKA (reference sequence). This CDR3 reads CSASRNEKLFF. DNA of the CDR3: TGCAGTGCCTCTAGGAACGAAAAACTGTTTTTT.

As concerns this clone: Other DNA variants within this sample encode the same CDR3. V usage is TRBV19 and J usage is TRBJ1-2; a weak D match, TRBD1 (6 bases). V was pared by 3 bases and J by 2 bases, with 10 bases between. This CDR3 spans 14 amino acids. Germline lookup yields CDR1 LNHDA and CDR2 SQIVND (reference sequence). CDR3 amino acids: CASSIPGQNYGYTF. CDR3 coding DNA: TGTGCCAGTAGTATCCCCGGACAGAACTATGGCTACACCTTC. Supplemented by reference TRBV19 and TRBJ1-2, the full variable domain reads DGGITQSPKYLFRKEGQNVTLSCEQNLNHDAMYWYRQDPGQGLRLIYYSQIVNDFQKGDIAEGYSVSREKKESFPLTVTSAQKNPTAFYLCASSIPGQNYGYTFGSGTRLTVV.

This sequence joins TRBV6-1 and TRBJ1-1; no clear D. The CDR3 extends over 13 amino acids. V lost 2 bases and J lost 0, with 4 bases in between. The germline gives CDR1 MNHNS, CDR2 SASEGT. CDR3 DNA: TGTGCCAGCAGTGAACGGGTGAACACTGAAGCTTTCTTT. Its translation is CASSERVNTEAFF.

The V call is TRBV5-4, the J call TRBJ2-7; 8 bases align to TRBD2. Germline loops: CDR1 SGHNT, CDR2 YYREEE (reference sequence). CDR3 length equals 17 residues. After removal of 4 bases from V and 2 bases from J, the junction contained 14 bases not matched to a gene. The CDR3 sequence: CASSPDGGGTRTYEQYF. In DNA, the CDR3 is TGTGCCAGCAGCCCCGATGGGGGTGGGACTAGGACCTACGAGCAGTACTTC.